One and the same sample provided the 6 T cell receptor beta chains below, sequenced in a study of cytomegalovirus exposure and HLA in healthy donors. The PCR used 60 Vbeta and 13 Jbeta primers. Data came from immunoSEQ multiplex PCR; TCRdb stores just in-frame clones and leaves some out. Among roughly 80,000 clones, 67% were seen once, and the ten largest hold 6.9%. Input material: PBMCs. These TCRs come from a woman between 50 and 59 years old in good health and CMV-seropositive.

The chain couples TRBV6-1 to TRBJ1-5; D is unclear. Trimming took off 1 base at V and 12 bases at J, with 13 bases between the two ends. The CDR3 loop spans 13 amino acids. The germline V gene has CDR1 MNHNS and CDR2 SASEGT. CDR3 bases: TGTGCCAGCAGTGAAGTCTCCCTTTATGTCCAGCATTTT. This sequence encodes CASSEVSLYVQHF.

CDR3 sequence: CASSSRTGTNYEQYF. The CDR3 DNA reads TGTGCCAGCAGCTCAAGAACCGGGACTAACTACGAGCAGTACTTC. The chain uses TRBV7-9 and TRBJ2-7; 7 bases align to TRBD2. Germline CDR1 SEHNR, CDR2 FQNEAQ (reference sequence). The CDR3 extends over 15 amino acids. Trimming removed 4 bases from V and 3 bases from J; junction bases left unmatched: 9.

V is TRBV2 and J is TRBJ1-1; D perhaps matches TRBD1 (6 bases). Trimming removed 8 bases from V and 5 bases from J, with 15 bases in between. The CDR3 runs 13 residues. CDR1 SNHLY and CDR2 FYNNEI come from the germline V gene. CDR3 sequence: CASGGGRGTEAFF. CDR3 in DNA: TGTGCCAGCGGGGGGGGTAGGGGGACTGAAGCTTTCTTT.

This chain uses TRBV2 with TRBJ2-5, with 9 bases matching TRBD2. Per the germline V gene, CDR1 is SNHLY and CDR2 is FYNNEI. This CDR3 contains 17 residues. Trimming cost V 6 bases and J 4 bases; bases outside gene matches: 15. CDR3 coding DNA: TGTGCCAGCAGGGGGGGGCGAGCTAGCGGGGAGGGAGAGACCCAGTACTTC. This codes for CASRGGRASGEGETQYF.

This sequence joins TRBV30 and TRBJ2-1; D possibly corresponds to TRBD2 (5 bases). The CDR3 runs to 16 residues. Per the germline V gene, CDR1 is GTSNPN and CDR2 is SVGIG (reference sequence). Trimming pared 0 bases from V and 0 bases from J, leaving 12 bases between. DNA of the CDR3: TGTGCCTGGAGTGTACTAGGCCTTACCTCCTACAATGAGCAGTTCTTC. Encoded protein: CAWSVLGLTSYNEQFF.

This clone was counted a few times. V is TRBV14 and J is TRBJ1-2; 9 bases match TRBD1. Trimming cost V 1 base and J 7 bases; bases outside gene matches: 4. The CDR3 runs 14 residues. The germline V gene has CDR1 SGHDN and CDR2 FVKESK. CDR3 in DNA: TGTGCCAGCAGCCAAGTAGGGACAGGGAGTGGCTACACCTTC. It is translated as CASSQVGTGSGYTF.